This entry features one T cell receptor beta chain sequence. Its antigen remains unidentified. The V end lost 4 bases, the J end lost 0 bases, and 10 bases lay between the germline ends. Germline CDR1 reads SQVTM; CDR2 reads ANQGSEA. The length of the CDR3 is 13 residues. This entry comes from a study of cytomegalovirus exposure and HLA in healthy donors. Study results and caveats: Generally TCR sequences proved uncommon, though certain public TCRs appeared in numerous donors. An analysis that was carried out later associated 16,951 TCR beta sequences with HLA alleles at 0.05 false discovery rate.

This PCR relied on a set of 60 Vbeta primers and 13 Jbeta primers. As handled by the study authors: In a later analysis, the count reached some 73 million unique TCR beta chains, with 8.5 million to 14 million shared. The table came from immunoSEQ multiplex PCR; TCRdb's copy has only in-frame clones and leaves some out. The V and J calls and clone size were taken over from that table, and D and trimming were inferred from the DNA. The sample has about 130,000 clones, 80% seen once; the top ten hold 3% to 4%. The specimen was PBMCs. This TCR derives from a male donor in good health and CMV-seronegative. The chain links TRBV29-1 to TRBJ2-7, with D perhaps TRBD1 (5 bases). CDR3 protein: CSVGQGSSYEQYF. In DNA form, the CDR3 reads TGCAGCGTTGGGCAGGGAAGCTCCTACGAGCAGTACTTC.